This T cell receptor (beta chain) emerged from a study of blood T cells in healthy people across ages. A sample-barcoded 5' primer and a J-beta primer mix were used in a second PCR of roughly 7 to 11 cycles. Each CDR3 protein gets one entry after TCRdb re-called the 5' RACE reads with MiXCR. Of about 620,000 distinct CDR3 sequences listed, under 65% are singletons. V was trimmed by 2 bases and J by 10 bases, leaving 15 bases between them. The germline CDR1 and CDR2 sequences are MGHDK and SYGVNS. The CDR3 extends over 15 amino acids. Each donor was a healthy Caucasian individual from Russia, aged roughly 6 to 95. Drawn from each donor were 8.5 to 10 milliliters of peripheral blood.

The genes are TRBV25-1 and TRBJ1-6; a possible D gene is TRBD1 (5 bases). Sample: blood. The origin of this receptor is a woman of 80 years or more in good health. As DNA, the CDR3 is TGTGCCAGCAGTGAACCTCGGGCAGGGCTCTCACCCCTCCACTTT. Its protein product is CASSEPRAGLSPLHF.